This record looks at one T cell receptor beta chain sequence and its context. The antigen is unknown. The data were taken from a study of T cell responses to AZD1222 COVID-19 vaccine. Study overall: Doses given second, at about 4 or about 12 weeks, were pooled.

The data were produced by immunoSEQ multiplex PCR, yet TCRdb's version contains in-frame clones alone and is incomplete. Of 95,000 to 130,000 clones in the sample, approximately 86% were seen once. Study-level findings and limits: The donors showed a predominance of white British ancestry and of females, with possible underestimation of clonal diversity. The breadth and depth of Spike-specific TCRs increased once two AZD1222 doses had been given. Just six people given AZD1222 tested seropositive at baseline.

Sequencing was performed on peripheral blood, taken on day 0 of AZD1222 vaccination. The source of this sequence is an adult in good health.

In nucleotides, the CDR3 is TGCGCCAGCAGCCAGCTGACGGTAGGAGGAAACTATGGCTACACCTTC. This codes for CASSQLTVGGNYGYTF. The chain combines TRBV4-1 with TRBJ1-2; no clear D. Germline V gene data show CDR1 as MGHRA and CDR2 as YSYEKL. Trimming removed 3 bases from V and 2 bases from J, with 16 bases in between. The length of the CDR3 is 16 residues.